The rows below give T cell receptor beta chains drawn from one sample of a study of cytomegalovirus exposure and HLA in healthy donors. The assay was immunoSEQ multiplex PCR, and TCRdb's table has in-frame clones only and misses some. Of about 150,000 clones in the sample, approximately 89% were seen once. The sequenced sample was PBMCs. The receptors derive from a man between 18 and 29 years old in good health and CMV-seronegative. The conserved cysteine and the conserved F or W are not part of the CDR3 here. A D gene is named only where the DNA matches it firmly. Some rows mark clone size as missing; the rest say once, few, many or name a class of expanded clone.

j_call,clone_size,v_call,d_call,cdr3_aa
TRBJ1-1,few,TRBV11-2,-,ASSSPDRNTEAF
TRBJ1-5,-,TRBV6-1,-,ASSESGGIGQPQH
TRBJ2-3,-,TRBV6-5,TRBD1,ASNKGQGTDTQY
TRBJ2-7,once,TRBV13,-,ASSLPRGRFGGYEQY
TRBJ1-5,-,TRBV19,TRBD1,ASSGQGVNQPQH
TRBJ2-3,-,TRBV10-1,TRBD1,ASSGTGGADTQY
TRBJ1-1,-,TRBV29-1,TRBD1,SVITGGDGTEAF
TRBJ2-7,-,TRBV7-9,-,ASSPVAEKYEQY
TRBJ2-2,-,TRBV4-2,-,ASSLLGADSDNTGELF
TRBJ2-7,-,TRBV5-1,TRBD1,ASSLSPDRTYEQY
TRBJ2-7,-,TRBV5-1,-,ASSLSDRREQY
TRBJ2-7,few,TRBV18,-,ASSPKGVYEQY
TRBJ2-1,-,TRBV28,TRBD2,ASRGLAGYNEQF
TRBJ2-5,-,TRBV30,-,AWGLAGGTQY
TRBJ2-1,-,TRBV30,-,AWSVRGLQANEQF
TRBJ2-7,-,TRBV9,-,ASSPPGGDPYEQY
TRBJ1-4,-,TRBV6-5,TRBD1,ASSHRGTDEKLF
TRBJ1-1,-,TRBV11-3,-,ASSFGVPSTEAF
TRBJ2-3,once,TRBV5-1,-,ASSLALERGGTQY
TRBJ1-3,-,TRBV5-6,-,ASSLEDSRNSLSGNTIY
TRBJ1-2,-,TRBV5-1,TRBD1,ASSWGQGAGYGYT
TRBJ1-1,once,TRBV27,-,ASSPSGFTEAF
TRBJ2-5,-,TRBV5-4,TRBD2,ASSSSGRALGETQY
TRBJ2-3,-,TRBV19,-,ASSSQGGGTDTQY
TRBJ1-5,-,TRBV30,-,AWSVFRGNQPQH
TRBJ1-1,once,TRBV9,TRBD1,ASSVEQGAMNTEAF
TRBJ2-3,-,TRBV4-3,-,ASGGVLTDTQY
TRBJ2-2,once,TRBV7-9,TRBD2,ASSLRLAGGNTGELF
TRBJ2-1,-,TRBV9,TRBD2,ASSAWTSERGDEQF
TRBJ1-1,-,TRBV4-3,-,ASSQGTSRSGTEAF
TRBJ1-2,-,TRBV4-3,TRBD1,ASSQDLQGAVEGYT
TRBJ1-5,-,TRBV29-1,TRBD1,SVQTGSNQPQH
TRBJ2-7,few,TRBV14,TRBD1,ASSRDRGAEQY
TRBJ1-5,once,TRBV15,TRBD1,ATSKQGFGDQPQH
TRBJ2-2,-,TRBV9,TRBD2,ASSAGGRVTGELF
TRBJ2-3,-,TRBV11-2,-,ASSLNRAAGDTQY
TRBJ1-2,-,TRBV9,-,ASSVARTGRQYGYT
TRBJ2-3,-,TRBV2,TRBD1,ARTGTGERADTQY
TRBJ2-2,-,TRBV2,-,ASRGLSGPNTGELF
TRBJ1-1,-,TRBV18,-,ASSLERGTEAF
TRBJ2-1,-,TRBV7-2,TRBD2,ASSQAASGNLGQF
TRBJ2-6,-,TRBV10-3,-,AIRVTDSSGANVLT
TRBJ2-1,once,TRBV5-6,-,ASSFGANEQF
TRBJ1-2,few,TRBV18,TRBD1,ASSRDSLYGYT
TRBJ2-1,once,TRBV25-1,TRBD2,ASRGDERGSYNEQF
TRBJ1-5,-,TRBV10-2,TRBD1,ASSERLLQGGNSNQPQH